Each of the 28 T cell receptor beta chains below was sequenced from the same sample in a study of Ad26.COV2.S vaccination and SARS-CoV-2 variants. Data came from immunoSEQ multiplex PCR; TCRdb stores just in-frame clones and leaves some out. The table has about 330,000 clones, roughly nine tenths seen once. The treatment is: 15 to 20 received Ad26.COV2.S at low or high dose, single or two shots; about 5 received placebo; per-sample allocation not given. Collection of samples fell on day 63 after the first vaccine or placebo injection. This specimen consisted of peripheral blood, obtained in a trial of Ad26.COV2.S vaccine versus placebo. The receptors originated from a person between 18 and 59 years old who received the Ad26.COV2.S COVID-19 vaccine or a placebo.

This chain connects TRBV5-4 to TRBJ1-1, with D unclear. The CDR3 is 15 residues long. Trimming took 1 base from V and 1 from J, leaving 11 bases between them. Germline CDR1 and CDR2: SGHNT and YYREEE (reference sequence). The CDR3 coding sequence is TGTGCCAGCAGCTTGCTGAGTGGGCAGAACACTGAAGCTTTCTTT. Protein: CASSLLSGQNTEAFF. The full variable domain, with the rest looked up from reference TRBV5-4 and TRBJ1-1, is ETGVTQSPTHLIKTRGQQVTLRCSSQSGHNTVSWYQQALGQGPQFIFQYYREEENGRGNFPPRFSGLQFPNYSSELNVNALELDDSALYLCASSLLSGQNTEAFFGQGTRLTVV.

V is TRBV28 and J is TRBJ1-4; D is unresolved. The CDR3 spans 15 residues. Trimming took off 7 bases at V and 5 bases at J, with 17 bases between the two ends. The germline V gene encodes CDR1 MDHEN and CDR2 SYDVKM. The DNA of the CDR3 is TGTGCCAGCAACCCTCCGCCAGGAACGAATGAAAAACTGTTTTTT. It specifies CASNPPPGTNEKLFF.

The gene calls are TRBV9 and TRBJ1-1; 7 bases are a match to TRBD1. The germline gives CDR1 SGDLS, CDR2 YYNGEE. This CDR3 has 13 residues. Trimming at V came to 3 bases and at J to 5 bases, leaving 4 bases not matched to a gene. CDR3 bases: TGTGCCAGCAGCGGACAGGGTTTGACTGAAGCTTTCTTT. This sequence encodes CASSGQGLTEAFF.

V usage is TRBV2 and J usage is TRBJ2-1; D not certain. The CDR3 runs 14 residues. Trimming cost V 5 bases and J 9 bases, with 17 bases left between them. Germline-derived CDR1 and CDR2 are SNHLY and FYNNEI. Here the CDR3 reads CASSTARIVGEQFF. Here the CDR3 DNA reads TGTGCCAGCAGTACCGCACGAATTGTGGGTGAGCAGTTCTTC.

V usage is TRBV11-2 and J usage is TRBJ2-7; 9 nucleotides line up with TRBD1. V trimming: 3 bases; J trimming: 4 bases; junction bases outside the gene matches: 4. The CDR3 covers 14 residues. Germline-derived CDR1 and CDR2 are SGHAT and FQNNGV. The CDR3 DNA follows: TGTGCCAGCAGCTTCGGGACAGGGAGGTACGAGCAGTACGTC. It is translated as CASSFGTGRYEQYV.

The rearrangement uses TRBV7-9 and TRBJ1-1; D gene ambiguous. The germline V gene encodes CDR1 SEHNR and CDR2 FQNEAQ (reference sequence). Trimming took 4 bases from V and 0 from J, leaving 9 bases between them. The CDR3 extends over 14 amino acids. In DNA form, the CDR3 reads TGTGCCAGCAGCTCGCTACCGTTGAACACTGAAGCTTTCTTT. Residues: CASSSLPLNTEAFF.

The chain couples TRBV27 to TRBJ1-6; D is undetermined. The CDR3 runs 14 residues. V lost 2 bases to trimming and J lost 9 bases, with 11 bases between them. Germline values: CDR1 MNHEY, CDR2 SMNVEV (reference sequence). CDR3 loop: CASSLGTSFSPLHF. CDR3 DNA: TGTGCCAGCAGTTTAGGTACCAGTTTTTCACCCCTCCACTTT.

The chain is built from TRBV5-1 and TRBJ1-2; 8 nucleotides align to TRBD1. The CDR3 consists of 15 residues. The ends lost 7 bases at V and 0 bases at J; junction bases unmatched: 8. CDR1 SGHRS and CDR2 YFSETQ come from the germline V gene. CDR3: CASGDRLGSNYGYTF. DNA for the CDR3: TGCGCCAGCGGGGACAGGCTTGGGTCTAACTATGGCTACACCTTC. Based on the CDR3 plus reference TRBV5-1 and TRBJ1-2, the full variable domain is KAGVTQTPRYLIKTRGQQVTLSCSPISGHRSVSWYQQTPGQGLQFLFEYFSETQRNKGNFPGRFSGRQFSNSRSEMNVSTLELGDSALYLCASGDRLGSNYGYTFGSGTRLTVV.

The chain links TRBV15 to TRBJ2-7; D is uncertain. CDR3 length: 13 amino acids. Germline loops: CDR1 LNHNV, CDR2 YYDKDF (reference sequence). Trimming cost V 0 bases and J 4 bases, with 7 bases left between them. The CDR3 here is CATSREGVYEQYF. The DNA for the CDR3 is TGTGCCACCAGCAGAGAAGGAGTTTACGAGCAGTACTTC.

V gene TRBV18 combines with J gene TRBJ1-1; the D gene is possibly TRBD1 (5 bases). Per germline, CDR1 KGHSH and CDR2 LQKENI. The V gene lost 6 bases and the J gene lost 3 bases, with 20 bases spanning the gap. This CDR3 has 16 residues. This chain's CDR3 is CASSDTLAGRDTEAFF. DNA for the CDR3: TGTGCCAGCTCGGACACTCTGGCGGGGCGGGACACTGAAGCTTTCTTT. Based on the CDR3 plus reference TRBV18 and TRBJ1-1, the full variable domain is NAGVMQNPRHLVRRRGQEARLRCSPMKGHSHVYWYRQLPEEGLKFMVYLQKENIIDESGMPKERFSAEFPKEGPSILRIQQVVRGDSAAYFCASSDTLAGRDTEAFFGQGTRLTVV.

There are a few counts of this clone. V gene TRBV11-2 combines with J gene TRBJ2-7; TRBD1 aligns across 7 bases. The ends lost 5 bases at V and 3 bases at J; junction bases unmatched: 4. The CDR3 sequence is 13 residues long. The germline gives CDR1 SGHAT, CDR2 FQNNGV. The DNA of the CDR3 is TGTGCCAGCAGCCGGGACAGACTCTACGAGCAGTACTTC. This sequence encodes CASSRDRLYEQYF.

The chain is built from TRBV6-1 and TRBJ1-2, with 10 bases fitting TRBD1. The CDR3 sequence is 17 residues long. The trim removed 2 bases at V and 2 bases at J, leaving 8 bases unmatched. The germline gives CDR1 MNHNS, CDR2 SASEGT. This CDR3 reads CASSEIPGQGVNYGYTF. Here the CDR3 DNA reads TGTGCCAGCAGTGAAATCCCCGGACAGGGGGTCAACTATGGCTACACCTTC.

The V call is TRBV9, the J call TRBJ2-3, with 7 bases aligning to TRBD2. After removal of 2 bases from V and 4 bases from J, the junction contained 7 bases not matched to a gene. From germline, CDR1 is SGDLS and CDR2 YYNGEE. This CDR3 region has 15 residues. CDR3 nucleotides: TGTGCCAGCAGCGTTACTAGCGAGGTAGCAGATACGCAGTATTTT. As protein: CASSVTSEVADTQYF.

The CDR3 sequence: CATRGEGNTEAFF. CDR3 sequence (DNA): TGTGCCACGAGGGGTGAGGGGAACACTGAAGCTTTCTTT. The rearrangement links TRBV24-1 to TRBJ1-1, with D maybe TRBD1 (5 bases). V was clipped by 10 bases and J by 1 base, with 12 bases between them. Germline assignment: CDR1 KGHDR and CDR2 SFDVKD. The CDR3 totals 13 residues.

CDR3 sequence: CASSLGDTQGANTGELFF. As DNA, the CDR3 is TGTGCCAGCAGTTTAGGCGATACGCAGGGGGCGAACACCGGGGAGCTGTTTTTT. This rearrangement joins TRBV28 to TRBJ2-2; 7 bases line up with TRBD1. Trimming cost V 2 bases and J 0 bases; bases outside gene matches: 9. The CDR3 contains 18 residues. The germline V gene has CDR1 MDHEN and CDR2 SYDVKM. The variable domain in full, completed from reference TRBV28 and TRBJ2-2, reads DVKVTQSSRYLVKRTGEKVFLECVQDMDHENMFWYRQDPGLGLRLIYFSYDVKMKEKGDIPEGYSVSREKKERFSLILESASTNQTSMYLCASSLGDTQGANTGELFFGEGSRLTVL.

The chain recombines TRBV6-2 or TRBV6-3 with TRBJ2-7; 8 bases fit TRBD1. Germline values: CDR1 MNHEY, CDR2 SVGEGT. After removal of 6 bases from V and 0 bases from J, the junction contained 16 bases not matched to a gene. The CDR3 totals 18 residues. The CDR3 sequence: CASSHAPNRGRNSYEQYF. In DNA, the CDR3 is TGTGCCAGCAGCCACGCCCCAAACAGGGGGAGGAACTCCTACGAGCAGTACTTC.

The V call is TRBV11-2, the J call TRBJ1-1; D is ambiguous. The CDR3 runs to 16 residues. V shed 1 base and J shed 3 bases, with 15 bases lying between them. Germline V gene data show CDR1 as SGHAT and CDR2 as FQNNGV. CDR3 region: CASSLGRRQRYTEAFF. CDR3 nucleotides: TGTGCCAGCAGCTTAGGGAGACGGCAGCGGTACACTGAAGCTTTCTTT.

This clone was detected once. The V call is TRBV7-9, the J call TRBJ1-4; D gene uncertain. The CDR3 is made up of 16 amino acids. V was pared by 1 base and J by 0 bases, with 9 bases between. CDR1 and CDR2 (germline): SEHNR, FQNEAQ (reference sequence). The CDR3 DNA reads as TGTGCCAGCAGCTTAGTTGTGGAGTCAACTAATGAAAAACTGTTTTTT. Translating it yields CASSLVVESTNEKLFF.

This rearrangement joins TRBV7-3 to TRBJ1-1; D remains ambiguous. V lost 5 bases to trimming and J lost 1 base, with 11 bases between them. CDR3 length: 14 amino acids. Germline values: CDR1 SGHTA, CDR2 FQGTGA. CDR3 sequence: CASSPDPGNTEAFF. In DNA form, the CDR3 reads TGTGCCAGCAGCCCAGATCCAGGGAACACTGAAGCTTTCTTT.

This clone was seen a handful of times. This rearrangement joins TRBV7-9 to TRBJ1-2; D unresolved. Per the germline V gene, CDR1 is SEHNR and CDR2 is FQNEAQ (reference sequence). The ends were cut back, 4 bases at V and 0 bases at J, with 9 bases in the middle. The CDR3 runs to 14 residues. This CDR3 reads CASSYRASNYGYTF. CDR3 DNA: TGTGCCAGCAGCTACCGGGCCTCTAACTATGGCTACACCTTC.

The rearrangement joins TRBV5-4 to TRBJ2-1; TRBD2 aligns across 14 bases. CDR3 length equals 18 residues. Germline trimming cut 5 bases from V and 0 bases from J; bases unmatched to any gene: 7. The germline CDR1 and CDR2 sequences are SGHNT and YYREEE (reference sequence). DNA for the CDR3: TGTGCCAGCAGTGGACTAGCGGGAGGCTTGAGCTCCTACAATGAGCAGTTCTTC. Its translation is CASSGLAGGLSSYNEQFF.

V is TRBV29-1 and J is TRBJ1-1; maybe TRBD1 (5 bases). Trimming pared 3 bases from V and 4 bases from J, leaving 15 bases between. Germline V lookup: CDR1 SQVTM, CDR2 ANQGSEA. The CDR3 totals 14 residues. CDR3 protein: CSVDSGAWGTEAFF. For the CDR3, the DNA is TGCAGCGTTGATAGCGGGGCCTGGGGCACTGAAGCTTTCTTT.

This chain connects TRBV7-2 to TRBJ2-3; 8 bases line up with TRBD2. Germline V gene lookup returns CDR1 SGHTA and CDR2 FQGNSA. V lost 5 bases to trimming and J lost 2 bases; unmatched junction nucleotides: 3. This CDR3 is built from 14 residues. In DNA, the CDR3 is TGTGCCAGCAGCCTTAGCGGGACCACAGATACGCAGTATTTT. Residues: CASSLSGTTDTQYF.

J is TRBJ2-1 and V is TRBV6-2 or TRBV6-3; D unclear. Trimming took off 2 bases at V and 8 bases at J, with 13 bases between the two ends. The CDR3 extends over 14 amino acids. Germline lookup yields CDR1 MNHEY and CDR2 SVGEGT. Here the CDR3 reads CASSYPPSGYEQFF. DNA of the CDR3: TGTGCCAGCAGTTACCCCCCATCCGGCTATGAGCAGTTCTTC.

This chain uses TRBV7-9 with TRBJ2-2, with 8 bases matching TRBD2. V trimming: 4 bases; J trimming: 4 bases; junction bases outside the gene matches: 14. Germline V lookup: CDR1 SEHNR, CDR2 FQNEAQ (reference sequence). This CDR3 spans 18 amino acids. The CDR3 DNA reads as TGTGCCAGCAGCTCGGGAGGGGCTAGAAAGGATGGCACCGGGGAGCTGTTTTTT. It encodes CASSSGGARKDGTGELFF.

This clone was observed a handful of times. The chain employs TRBV6-5 and TRBJ1-5; D is unclear. V was clipped by 6 bases and J by 4 bases, with 16 bases between them. The CDR3 is 15 residues long. Germline CDR1 MNHEY, CDR2 SVGAGI. The CDR3 loop reads CASRKLGGTNQPQHF. The CDR3 DNA sequence: TGTGCCAGCAGAAAACTCGGTGGCACTAATCAGCCCCAGCATTTT.

This clone has only a few counts. The J gene is TRBJ1-1, the V gene TRBV6-2 or TRBV6-3; 7 bases are a match to TRBD1. The ends lost 6 bases at V and 1 base at J; junction bases unmatched: 5. CDR3 length: 14 amino acids. CDR1 and CDR2 from the germline V gene are MNHEY and SVGEGT. This CDR3 reads CASSLGTENTEAFF. Here the CDR3 DNA reads TGTGCCAGCAGCCTCGGGACAGAGAACACTGAAGCTTTCTTT.

The chain has TRBV29-1 and TRBJ1-2, with 7 bases lining up with TRBD1. V shed 1 base, J shed 7 bases, and the junction held 9 bases outside the gene matches. This CDR3 is 14 amino acids long. Per the germline V gene, CDR1 is SQVTM and CDR2 is ANQGSEA. DNA for the CDR3: TGCAGCGTTGAAGTGTACAGGGGCGGGAGTGGCTACACCTTC. Translated: CSVEVYRGGSGYTF.